These 16 T cell receptor beta chains came from one sample sequenced in a study of blood T cell repertoires in COVID-19. Profiling relied on immunoSEQ multiplex PCR, and the TCRdb table lists in-frame clones only, not all of them. This sample has around 130,000 clones; 65% to 85% occur once, and the top ten carry 17%. Sequenced material: peripheral blood. The receptors stem from a woman older than 75 with acute or convalescent COVID-19.

This clone was found a few times. The V call is TRBV7-2, the J call TRBJ2-3; TRBD2 agrees at 9 bases. This CDR3 has 17 amino acids. The V gene end was trimmed by 1 base and the J gene end by 3 bases; junction bases not matched to a gene: 8. Germline V gene sequence: CDR1 SGHTA, CDR2 FQGNSA. The chain's CDR3 is CASSLETSGLITDTQYF. The CDR3 bases are TGTGCCAGCAGCTTAGAGACTAGCGGCTTAATTACAGATACGCAGTATTTT.

The chain joins TRBV19 to TRBJ1-5, with no clear D. The CDR3 length is 13 residues. Germline V lookup: CDR1 LNHDA, CDR2 SQIVND (reference sequence). V was clipped by 5 bases and J by 3 bases, with 8 bases between them. The CDR3 loop reads CASSPGNNQPQHF. Here the CDR3 DNA reads TGTGCCAGTAGTCCGGGGAACAATCAGCCCCAGCATTTT. Full variable domain (remainder filled in from reference TRBV19 and TRBJ1-5): DGGITQSPKYLFRKEGQNVTLSCEQNLNHDAMYWYRQDPGQGLRLIYYSQIVNDFQKGDIAEGYSVSREKKESFPLTVTSAQKNPTAFYLCASSPGNNQPQHFGDGTRLSIL.

This chain joins TRBV5-1 and TRBJ1-3; unclear D gene. The V gene lost 4 bases and the J gene lost 2 bases, with 7 bases spanning the gap. The CDR3 runs 13 residues. In germline, CDR1 is SGHRS, CDR2 YFSETQ. The CDR3 reads CASSPLPGNTIYF. As DNA, the CDR3 is TGCGCCAGCAGCCCCCTTCCTGGAAACACCATATATTTT.

The rearrangement links TRBV2 to TRBJ1-2; 10 bases are a match to TRBD1. The CDR3 totals 12 residues. J gave up 5 bases and V 7 bases, and 1 base lay outside the gene matches. The V gene's germline CDR1 is SNHLY and CDR2 FYNNEI. The CDR3 protein is CASKGQGYGYTF. In nucleotides, the CDR3 is TGTGCCAGCAAGGGACAGGGGTATGGCTACACCTTC.

Concerning this clone itself: Other DNA sequences within the sample encode an identical CDR3. The chain employs TRBV4-3 and TRBJ2-2, with 8 nucleotides matching TRBD2. Trimming took 0 bases from V and 6 from J; bases not matched to a gene: 6. Germline V gene lookup returns CDR1 LGHNA and CDR2 YSLEER. The CDR3 is made up of 16 amino acids. DNA for the CDR3: TGCGCCAGCAGCCAAGAAACGGGAGGGTCCGCCGGGGAGCTGTTTTTT. Translating gives CASSQETGGSAGELFF.

This clone came up a few times. The chain uses TRBV5-4 and TRBJ1-1, with 8 bases identical to TRBD1. V lost 1 base to trimming and J lost 6 bases; unmatched junction nucleotides: 2. CDR3 length equals 13 residues. Germline CDR1 and CDR2: SGHNT and YYREEE (reference sequence). The CDR3 DNA follows: TGTGCCAGCAGCTTGCAGGGGGCCGCTGAAGCTTTCTTT. Translated: CASSLQGAAEAFF. Supplemented by reference TRBV5-4 and TRBJ1-1, the full variable domain reads ETGVTQSPTHLIKTRGQQVTLRCSSQSGHNTVSWYQQALGQGPQFIFQYYREEENGRGNFPPRFSGLQFPNYSSELNVNALELDDSALYLCASSLQGAAEAFFGQGTRLTVV.

The V call is TRBV7-2, the J call TRBJ1-1; D is uncertain. Trimming cost V 10 bases and J 1 base, with 16 bases left between them. The CDR3 sequence is 14 residues long. The germline V gene has CDR1 SGHTA and CDR2 FQGNSA. CDR3 protein: CATRLTVANTEAFF. DNA for the CDR3: TGTGCCACTCGACTGACGGTAGCGAACACTGAAGCTTTCTTT.

Many counts were recorded for this clone. The chain uses TRBV5-1 and TRBJ1-2; 11 bases are shared with TRBD1. The CDR3 length is 15 residues. The trim removed 4 bases at V and 7 bases at J, leaving 9 bases unmatched. CDR1 is SGHRS, CDR2 YFSETQ, per germline. Written as DNA, the CDR3 is TGCGCCAGCAGCGTAGAACCTGGGACAGGGGGTGGCTACACCTTC. It is translated as CASSVEPGTGGGYTF.

V gene TRBV19 combines with J gene TRBJ2-2; 14 nucleotides match TRBD2. Trimming cost V 5 bases and J 8 bases; bases outside gene matches: 4. The CDR3 length is 15 residues. CDR1 LNHDA and CDR2 SQIVND come from the germline V gene (reference sequence). The chain's CDR3 is CASSWTSGGRGELFF. DNA for the CDR3: TGTGCCAGTAGTTGGACTAGCGGGGGGCGAGGGGAGCTGTTTTTT. The full variable domain, with the rest looked up from reference TRBV19 and TRBJ2-2, is DGGITQSPKYLFRKEGQNVTLSCEQNLNHDAMYWYRQDPGQGLRLIYYSQIVNDFQKGDIAEGYSVSREKKESFPLTVTSAQKNPTAFYLCASSWTSGGRGELFFGEGSRLTVL.

J is TRBJ2-7 and V is TRBV7-8; no reliable D call. V dropped 3 bases and J dropped 3 bases, with 6 bases sitting between them. This CDR3 has 12 amino acids. CDR1 and CDR2 (germline): SGHVS, FQNEAQ. The DNA for the CDR3 is TGTGCCAGCAGCTTTTCCGGCTACGAGCAGTACTTC. Its translation is CASSFSGYEQYF.

The J gene is TRBJ1-5, the V gene TRBV29-1; D remains ambiguous. V was clipped by 4 bases and J by 5 bases, with 12 bases between them. CDR3 length equals 13 residues. Germline V CDR1 and CDR2: SQVTM, ANQGSEA. The CDR3 region has the DNA TGCAGCGTTGTGGCAGGTTTAGATCAGCCCCAGCATTTT. Translating gives CSVVAGLDQPQHF.

This chain uses TRBV7-8 with TRBJ1-1; D is undetermined. V was clipped by 5 bases and J by 0 bases, with 7 bases between them. CDR3 length: 13 amino acids. Germline CDR1 SGHVS, CDR2 FQNEAQ. The CDR3 DNA reads TGTGCCAGCAGCAGGGAGCTGAACACTGAAGCTTTCTTT. Translating it yields CASSRELNTEAFF.

This clone was counted a single time. Here the CDR3 reads CASRARAGNSPLHF. CDR3 sequence (DNA): TGTGCCAGCAGGGCCAGGGCGGGAAATTCACCCCTCCACTTT. This chain uses TRBV6-5 with TRBJ1-6; TRBD1 might be the D (5 bases). The CDR3 covers 14 residues. From germline, CDR1 is MNHEY and CDR2 SVGAGI. With 6 bases removed from V and 7 bases from J, the gap between germline ends came to 13 bases.

The rearrangement links TRBV21-1 to TRBJ2-2; the table calls TRBD1, which could not be checked here. TRBV21-1 is a pseudogene. The CDR3 spans 16 residues. CDR3 bases: TGTGCCAGCAGCTGCCCGGACAGGAATAGCACCGGGGAGCTGTTTTTT. It is translated as CASSCPDRNSTGELFF.

The V gene is TRBV2, the J gene TRBJ2-7; D not resolved. Trimming removed 0 bases at V and 5 bases at J, with 11 bases between. Germline V gene lookup returns CDR1 SNHLY and CDR2 FYNNEI. CDR3 size: 14 residues. CDR3 DNA: TGTGCCAGCAGTGAAGCTCTCAGGTCCCACGAGCAGTACTTC. It yields the protein CASSEALRSHEQYF.

The chain joins TRBV19 to TRBJ2-6; TRBD1 aligns across 7 bases. Germline V gene data show CDR1 as LNHDA and CDR2 as SQIVND (reference sequence). The V and J ends lost 6 bases and 2 bases, in that order; junction bases with no gene match: 10. This CDR3 spans 17 amino acids. The CDR3 bases are TGTGCCAGTAGACCTACAGGGGTTGCAACTGGGGCCAACGTCCTGACTTTC. Residues: CASRPTGVATGANVLTF. The variable domain in full, with the rest retrieved from reference TRBV19 and TRBJ2-6, is DGGITQSPKYLFRKEGQNVTLSCEQNLNHDAMYWYRQDPGQGLRLIYYSQIVNDFQKGDIAEGYSVSREKKESFPLTVTSAQKNPTAFYLCASRPTGVATGANVLTFGAGSRLTVL.